One T cell receptor beta chain is described in this entry. Antigen unknown. These data originate in a study of CD8 T cells in ankylosing spondylitis. Notes on the study in general: The study looked at matched synovial fluid samples from ankylosing spondylitis patients. Disease-linked clones were reported to be significantly enriched there. A CD8+ phenotype characterized the disease-linked clones, which were relatively rare in peripheral blood. One TCR beta motif, made up of seven to nine highly homologous variants, appeared characteristic of ankylosing spondylitis blood. Existing reports had already noted some motif variants in reactive arthritis synovial fluid and blood.

A quantitative 5'-RACE method, one with molecular barcodes, was used to make TCR beta libraries. TCRdb re-called the 5' RACE reads with MiXCR, one entry per CDR3 protein. The table includes hundreds of thousands of distinct CDR3 sequences, 15% to 20% detected once. Sequencing was done on a sample of blood, either unsorted or a sorted T cell fraction (not recorded which). The source is a male donor with ankylosing spondylitis.

The CDR3 here is CASTQTGGTDTQYF. For the CDR3, the DNA is TGTGCCAGCACTCAGACAGGGGGCACAGATACGCAGTATTTT. The chain carries TRBV9 and TRBJ2-3; the match to TRBD1 covers 8 bases. The V gene's germline CDR1 is SGDLS and CDR2 YYNGEE. Trimming removed 6 bases from V and 1 base from J; junction bases left unmatched: 4. The CDR3 runs to 14 residues.